Listed below are T cell receptor beta chains from one sample, sequenced in a study of T cells after yellow fever vaccination. TCRdb fed the 5' RACE reads into MiXCR, producing one record per CDR3 protein. The data contain just under 600,000 distinct CDR3 sequences, approximately 13% of them singletons. Here the sequenced sample was PBMCs, taken on the day of the yellow fever booster vaccination. The receptors originated from a man between 25 and 39 years old who received the YFV17D yellow fever vaccine. CDR3s include the opening cysteine and the closing phenylalanine or tryptophan. A D gene is named only where the DNA matches it firmly. Where a row states a size, it is once, few, many or the class of an expanded clone; other rows omit it.

>-|TRBJ2-2|TRBV7-3|few
CASSHAVTDRELFF
TGTGCCAGCAGCCACGCCGTTACAGACCGGGAGCTGTTTTTT
>TRBD1|TRBJ1-4|TRBV12-3/TRBV12-4|-
CASSSGQAGEKLFF
TGTGCCAGCAGTTCGGGACAGGCGGGGGAAAAACTGTTTTTT
>-|TRBJ2-1|TRBV7-2|-
CASSLERAYNEQFF
TGTGCCAGCAGCTTAGAACGAGCTTACAATGAGCAGTTCTTC
>TRBD1|TRBJ1-1|TRBV28|many
CASSLAGGAETEAFF
TGTGCCAGCAGTTTAGCAGGGGGCGCGGAGACTGAAGCTTTCTTT
>-|TRBJ1-2|TRBV14|few
CASSQVGLRETMAYTF
TGTGCCAGCAGCCAAGTCGGCTTACGAGAGACGATGGCTTACACCTTC
>-|TRBJ2-5|TRBV7-9|few
CASEGPKTQYF
TGTGCCAGCGAGGGCCCCAAGACCCAGTACTTC
>-|TRBJ1-1|TRBV11-2|-
CASSWASGNTEAFF
TGTGCCAGCAGCTGGGCGAGCGGGAACACTGAAGCTTTCTTT
>-|TRBJ2-1|TRBV5-1|many
CASSLELSSSYNEQFF
TGCGCCAGCAGCTTGGAACTGTCATCCTCCTACAATGAGCAGTTCTTC
>-|TRBJ2-7|TRBV14|-
CASSQYSVTVSYEQYF
TGTGCCAGCAGCCAATATTCAGTTACTGTCTCCTACGAGCAGTACTTC
>-|TRBJ2-7|TRBV27|few
CASSSPPGGEQYF
TGTGCCAGCAGTTCCCCCCCCGGCGGGGAGCAGTACTTC
>TRBD1|TRBJ2-7|TRBV20-1|-
CSARRTGEAYEQYF
TGCAGTGCTAGAAGGACAGGGGAAGCCTACGAGCAGTACTTC
>TRBD2|TRBJ2-2|TRBV10-3|many
CAISERRAGEGTGELFF
TGTGCCATCAGTGAGAGGAGGGCGGGAGAAGGGACCGGGGAGCTGTTTTTT
>-|TRBJ2-3|TRBV7-3|few
CASSPRGGGQDTQYF
TGTGCCAGCAGCCCCCGCGGGGGCGGCCAGGATACGCAGTATTTT
>-|TRBJ2-7|TRBV20-1|-
CSAKLPGPPYEQYF
TGCAGTGCTAAATTACCGGGACCACCCTACGAGCAGTACTTC
>-|TRBJ2-7|TRBV5-1|many
CASSLGRVPYEQYF
TGCGCCAGCAGCTTGGGACGGGTCCCCTACGAGCAGTACTTC
>-|TRBJ2-2|TRBV24-1|few
CATSADRRYTGELFF
TGTGCCACCAGTGCGGATAGAAGGTACACCGGGGAGCTGTTTTTT
>-|TRBJ1-6|TRBV12-3/TRBV12-4|-
CASRNGGAVKSPLHF
TGTGCCAGCAGGAATGGGGGGGCGGTGAAATCACCCCTCCACTTT
>-|TRBJ1-5|TRBV12-3/TRBV12-4|few
CASSLGPASNQPQHF
TGTGCCAGCAGTTTGGGGCCGGCAAGCAATCAGCCCCAGCATTTT
>TRBD1|TRBJ1-3|TRBV6-5|-
CASSYSRQGTSGNTIYF
TGTGCCAGCAGTTACTCCAGACAGGGGACGTCTGGAAACACCATATATTTT
>-|TRBJ1-1|TRBV25-1|-
CASSGQGRVTEAFF
TGTGCCAGCAGTGGCCAGGGACGGGTCACTGAAGCTTTCTTT
>TRBD1|TRBJ2-5|TRBV6-1|few
CASSPGQDLVTQYF
TGTGCCAGCAGCCCAGGACAGGATTTAGTGACCCAGTACTTC
>TRBD2|TRBJ2-7|TRBV9|few
CASSTSGLEQYF
TGTGCCAGCAGCACTAGCGGTCTCGAGCAGTACTTC